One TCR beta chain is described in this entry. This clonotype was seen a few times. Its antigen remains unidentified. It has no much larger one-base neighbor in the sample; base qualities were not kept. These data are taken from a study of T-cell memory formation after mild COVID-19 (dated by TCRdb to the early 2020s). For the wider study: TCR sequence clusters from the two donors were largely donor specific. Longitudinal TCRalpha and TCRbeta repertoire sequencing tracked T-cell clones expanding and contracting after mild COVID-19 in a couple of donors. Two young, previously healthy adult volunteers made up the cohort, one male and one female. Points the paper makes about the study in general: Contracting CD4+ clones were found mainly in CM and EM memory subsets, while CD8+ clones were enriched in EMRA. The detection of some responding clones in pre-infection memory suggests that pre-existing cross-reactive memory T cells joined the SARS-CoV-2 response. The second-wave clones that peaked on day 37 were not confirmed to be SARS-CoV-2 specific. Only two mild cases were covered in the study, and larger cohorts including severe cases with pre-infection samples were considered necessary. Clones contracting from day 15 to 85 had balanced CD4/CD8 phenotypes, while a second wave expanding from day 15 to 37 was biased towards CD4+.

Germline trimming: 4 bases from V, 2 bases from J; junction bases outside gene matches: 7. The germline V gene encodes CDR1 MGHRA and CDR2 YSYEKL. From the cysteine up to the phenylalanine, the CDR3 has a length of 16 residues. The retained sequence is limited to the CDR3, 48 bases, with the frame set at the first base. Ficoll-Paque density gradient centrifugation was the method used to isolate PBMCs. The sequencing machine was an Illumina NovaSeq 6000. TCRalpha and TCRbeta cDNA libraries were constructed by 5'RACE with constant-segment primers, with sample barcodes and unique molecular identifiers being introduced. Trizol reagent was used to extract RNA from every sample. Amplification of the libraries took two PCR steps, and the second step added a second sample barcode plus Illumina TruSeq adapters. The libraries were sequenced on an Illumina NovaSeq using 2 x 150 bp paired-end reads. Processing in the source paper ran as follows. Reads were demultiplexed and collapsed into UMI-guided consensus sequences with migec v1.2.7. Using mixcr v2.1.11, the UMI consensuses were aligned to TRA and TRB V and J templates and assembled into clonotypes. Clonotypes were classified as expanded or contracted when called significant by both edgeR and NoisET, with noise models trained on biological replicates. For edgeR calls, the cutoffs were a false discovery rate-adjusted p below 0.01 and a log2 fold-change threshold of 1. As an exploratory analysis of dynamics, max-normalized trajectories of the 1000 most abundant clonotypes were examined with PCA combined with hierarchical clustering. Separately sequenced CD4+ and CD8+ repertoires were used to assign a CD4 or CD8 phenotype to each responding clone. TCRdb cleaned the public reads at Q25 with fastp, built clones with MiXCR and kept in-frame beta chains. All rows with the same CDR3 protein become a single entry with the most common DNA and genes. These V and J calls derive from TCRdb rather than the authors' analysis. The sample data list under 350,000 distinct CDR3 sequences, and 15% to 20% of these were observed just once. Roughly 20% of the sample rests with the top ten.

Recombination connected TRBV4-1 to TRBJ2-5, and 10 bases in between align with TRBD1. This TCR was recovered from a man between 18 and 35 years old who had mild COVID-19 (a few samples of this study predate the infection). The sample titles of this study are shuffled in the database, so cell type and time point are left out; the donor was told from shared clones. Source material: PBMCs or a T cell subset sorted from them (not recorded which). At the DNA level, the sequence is TGCGCCAGCAGCCCCCGGGACAGGGGTGATCAAGAGACCCAGTACTTC. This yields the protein CASSPRDRGDQETQYF.